Listed below are T cell receptor beta chains from one sample, sequenced in a study of identical twins. TCRdb analysed the 5' RACE reads with MiXCR anew, one entry per CDR3 protein. The sample includes about 890,000 distinct CDR3 sequences, 9% to 15% seen only once; the top ten take around 1.5%. This sample was shared with a second study, whose subject was yellow fever vaccine responses in identical twins.

The sample was PBMCs. All receptors come from a young woman in good health. Both conserved end residues are part of each CDR3. D genes are given only for firm matches. The size entry is marked missing in some rows and otherwise reads once, few, many or a size class.

j_gene: TRBJ2-7; abundance: .; d_gene: TRBD1; v_gene: TRBV7-3; CDR3nt: TGTGCCAGCAGCTTAAATCGGTGGGACAGGGGGCCGACCTACGAGCAGTACTTC; CDR3aa: CASSLNRWDRGPTYEQYF
j_gene: TRBJ2-7; abundance: few; d_gene: .; v_gene: TRBV7-9; CDR3nt: TGTGCCAGCAGCTTGGCCGACTGGGGGCAGTACTTC; CDR3aa: CASSLADWGQYF
j_gene: TRBJ2-3; abundance: .; d_gene: .; v_gene: TRBV6-1; CDR3nt: TGTGCCAGCACCCAAACTGGTGTGGGAAGAGCGGCAGATACGCAGTATTTT; CDR3aa: CASTQTGVGRAADTQYF
j_gene: TRBJ2-7; abundance: .; d_gene: .; v_gene: TRBV19; CDR3nt: TGTGCCAGTAGTACCGGGAGCAGCTCCTACGAGCAGTACTTC; CDR3aa: CASSTGSSSYEQYF
j_gene: TRBJ2-1; abundance: .; d_gene: .; v_gene: TRBV10-2; CDR3nt: TGCGCCAGCAGTCAACTAGCACCTAGCTCCTACAATGAGCAGTTCTTC; CDR3aa: CASSQLAPSSYNEQFF
j_gene: TRBJ2-3; abundance: many; d_gene: .; v_gene: TRBV7-9; CDR3nt: TGTGCCAGCAGCTCACGGGACGGACTCACAGATACGCAGTATTTT; CDR3aa: CASSSRDGLTDTQYF
j_gene: TRBJ2-1; abundance: .; d_gene: .; v_gene: TRBV7-3; CDR3nt: TGTGCCAGCACGGAACGTTCGAGTGGTGAGCAGTTCTTC; CDR3aa: CASTERSSGEQFF
j_gene: TRBJ1-4; abundance: .; d_gene: .; v_gene: TRBV18; CDR3nt: TGTGCCAGCTCACAGGGTCTGGGACGGCAGAATGAAAAACTGTTTTTT; CDR3aa: CASSQGLGRQNEKLFF
j_gene: TRBJ2-2; abundance: few; d_gene: TRBD2; v_gene: TRBV7-2; CDR3nt: TGTGCCAGCAGAGAAGCGGGAGGGCCAGGGGGGGAGCTGTTTTTT; CDR3aa: CASREAGGPGGELFF
j_gene: TRBJ2-1; abundance: .; d_gene: .; v_gene: TRBV19; CDR3nt: TGTGCCAGTAGTCCCCGGGGGCATGAGCAGTTCTTC; CDR3aa: CASSPRGHEQFF
j_gene: TRBJ2-1; abundance: many; d_gene: TRBD2; v_gene: TRBV28; CDR3nt: TGTGCCAGCAAGCGGACTAGCGGGGGGGCGGATCCCTTCTACAATGAGCAGTTCTTC; CDR3aa: CASKRTSGGADPFYNEQFF
j_gene: TRBJ2-7; abundance: few; d_gene: TRBD2; v_gene: TRBV9; CDR3nt: TGTGCCAGCAGCGTAGGGCTAGCGGGGTACACTCGGGAAGAGCAGTACTTC; CDR3aa: CASSVGLAGYTREEQYF
j_gene: TRBJ1-1; abundance: .; d_gene: .; v_gene: TRBV20-1; CDR3nt: TGCAGTGCTAGGTTAGCGGTAGGGGGACCCTTGAACACTGAAGCTTTCTTT; CDR3aa: CSARLAVGGPLNTEAFF
j_gene: TRBJ2-1; abundance: few; d_gene: .; v_gene: TRBV10-3; CDR3nt: TGTGCCATCAGTGATTTACAGGGCGGCAATGAGCAGTTCTTC; CDR3aa: CAISDLQGGNEQFF
j_gene: TRBJ2-1; abundance: few; d_gene: TRBD2; v_gene: TRBV24-1; CDR3nt: TGTGCCACCAGTGAAAAGGGGACTAGCGGGAGAAATGAGCAGTTCTTC; CDR3aa: CATSEKGTSGRNEQFF
j_gene: TRBJ2-7; abundance: .; d_gene: TRBD1; v_gene: TRBV29-1; CDR3nt: TGCAGCGTCGGGACAGGGGGTGTCTACGAGCAGTACTTC; CDR3aa: CSVGTGGVYEQYF